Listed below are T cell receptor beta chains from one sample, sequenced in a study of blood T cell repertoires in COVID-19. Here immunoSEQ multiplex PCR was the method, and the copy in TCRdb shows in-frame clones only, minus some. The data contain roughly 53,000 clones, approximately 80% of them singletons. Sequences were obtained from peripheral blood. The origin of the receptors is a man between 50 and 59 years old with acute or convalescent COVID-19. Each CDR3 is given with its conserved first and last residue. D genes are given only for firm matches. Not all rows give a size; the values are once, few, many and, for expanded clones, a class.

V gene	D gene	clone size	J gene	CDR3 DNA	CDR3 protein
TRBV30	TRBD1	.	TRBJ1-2	TGTGCCTGGAACCTCCAAACAGGGGGCTTTGGCTACACCTTC	CAWNLQTGGFGYTF
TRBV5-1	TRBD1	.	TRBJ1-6	TGCGCCAGCGCGGACAGGGACAATTCACCCCTCCACTTT	CASADRDNSPLHF
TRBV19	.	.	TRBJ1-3	TGTGCCACCAGTGATTACTCTGGAAACACCATATATTTT	CATSDYSGNTIYF
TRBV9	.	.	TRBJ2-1	TGTGCCAGCAGCCCAGAGGGGGGGCCCTACAATGAGCAGTTCTTC	CASSPEGGPYNEQFF
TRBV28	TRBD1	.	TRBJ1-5	TGTGCCAGCAGCCCCGACAGGGTAGGTCCGCCCCAGCATTTT	CASSPDRVGPPQHF
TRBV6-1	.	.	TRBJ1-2	TGTGCCAGCAGTGAAGCGCCTGGGAGAGTCGGCACCTTC	CASSEAPGRVGTF
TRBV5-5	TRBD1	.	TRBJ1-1	TGTGCCAGCAGCGTACAGGGGATGGGCACTGAAGCTTTCTTT	CASSVQGMGTEAFF
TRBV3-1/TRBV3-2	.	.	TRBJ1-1	TGTGCCGGCAGCCAACAGGGCGGTTACACTGAAGCTTTCTTT	CAGSQQGGYTEAFF
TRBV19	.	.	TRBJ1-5	TGTGCCAGTTGTCGTGGCAATCAGCCCCAGCATTTT	CASCRGNQPQHF
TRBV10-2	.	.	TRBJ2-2	TGCGCCAGCAGTGTAAATCGTAACACCGGGGAGCTGTTTTTT	CASSVNRNTGELFF
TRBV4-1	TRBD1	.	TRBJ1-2	TGCGCCAGCAGCCAATCACAGGGGCAAAGCTATGGCTACACCTTC	CASSQSQGQSYGYTF
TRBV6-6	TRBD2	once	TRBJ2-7	TGTGCCAGCAGTCTGAGCGGGGGATACGAGCAGTACTTC	CASSLSGGYEQYF
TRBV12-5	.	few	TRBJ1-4	TGTGCTAGTGGTTTGCTAGAATACAATGAAAAACTGTTTTTT	CASGLLEYNEKLFF
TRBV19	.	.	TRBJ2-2	TGTGCCAGTTCGACGACAGGAACCGGGGAGCTGTTTTTT	CASSTTGTGELFF
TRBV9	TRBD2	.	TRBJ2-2	TGTGCCAGCAGTTATAGCGGGGGGCTGAACACCGGGGAGCTGTTTTTT	CASSYSGGLNTGELFF
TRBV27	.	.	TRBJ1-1	TGTGCCAGCAGTTTATGGGCAGGTCGGGGGAACACTGAAGCTTTCTTT	CASSLWAGRGNTEAFF
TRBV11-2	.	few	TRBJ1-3	TGTGCCAGCAGCTTATACCCCAGGGGCACTGGAAACACCATATATTTT	CASSLYPRGTGNTIYF
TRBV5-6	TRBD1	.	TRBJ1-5	TGTGCCAGCAGCTCCGGGACAGGGGGGCTGCGACCCCAGCATTTT	CASSSGTGGLRPQHF
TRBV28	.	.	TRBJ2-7	TGTGCCAGCAGTTGGGGACTTGGAGGGTACGAGCAGTACTTC	CASSWGLGGYEQYF
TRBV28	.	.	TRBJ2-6	TGTGCCAGCAGCCATGACGACTGGCCTAAACCCTCTGGGGCCAACGTCCTGACTTTC	CASSHDDWPKPSGANVLTF
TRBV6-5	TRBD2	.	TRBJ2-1	TGTGCCAGCACTATAAGACTAGCGGGAGTGTTCTTC	CASTIRLAGVFF
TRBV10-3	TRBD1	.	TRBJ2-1	TGTGCCATCAGTGAGTTGGGAGGTTGGAACAACAGGGGGAATGAGCAGTTCTTC	CAISELGGWNNRGNEQFF
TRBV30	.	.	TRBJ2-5	TGTGCCTGGAGTGTCGGGGGGCTGGAGACCCAGTACTTC	CAWSVGGLETQYF
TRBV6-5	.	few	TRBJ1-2	TGTGCCAGCAGACCCGCCTTAGGAGCTAACTATGGCTACACCTTC	CASRPALGANYGYTF
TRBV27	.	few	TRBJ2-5	TGTGCCAGCAGTCCGGACATCTCAAGGGCAGAGACCCAGTACTTC	CASSPDISRAETQYF
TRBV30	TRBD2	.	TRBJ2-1	TGTGCCTGGACCTCGGGACTAGCGGGGGGACCGTTCTTC	CAWTSGLAGGPFF
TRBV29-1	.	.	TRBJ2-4	TGCAGCGTTCAGGGAGGTAGCAAAAACATTCAGTACTTC	CSVQGGSKNIQYF
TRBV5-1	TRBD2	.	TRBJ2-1	TGCGCCAGCAGCTTGGGGAATAGCGGGGCCTTGGAAGATGAGCAGTTCTTC	CASSLGNSGALEDEQFF
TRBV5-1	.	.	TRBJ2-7	TGCGCCAGCAGCTTGGATGCAAGACACTCCTACGAGCAGTACTTC	CASSLDARHSYEQYF
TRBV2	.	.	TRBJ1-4	TGTGCCAGCAGTGGGCCCAGGGGAAGTTCGACTAATGAAAAACTGTTTTTT	CASSGPRGSSTNEKLFF
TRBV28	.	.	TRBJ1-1	TGTGCCAGCAGTCTCAGGGGCGTCACGACTGAAGCTTTCTTT	CASSLRGVTTEAFF
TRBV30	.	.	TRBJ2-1	TGTGCCTGGAGTGGGGGAACGGGATCCTACAATGAGCAGTTCTTC	CAWSGGTGSYNEQFF
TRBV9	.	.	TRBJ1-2	TGTGCCAGCAGCGTATTGCTGGACTCTGGCTACACCTTC	CASSVLLDSGYTF
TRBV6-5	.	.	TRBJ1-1	TGTGCCAGCCCCGTAGAAGGGGGCACTGAAGCTTTCTTT	CASPVEGGTEAFF
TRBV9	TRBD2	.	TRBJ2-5	TGTGCCAGCAGCTCCGGACTAGCGGGAGGTCCCCTACTCCAAGAGACCCAGTACTTC	CASSSGLAGGPLLQETQYF
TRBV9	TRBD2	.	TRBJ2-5	TGTGCCAGCAGCGTGGGAGGGTGGGAGACCCAGTACTTC	CASSVGGWETQYF
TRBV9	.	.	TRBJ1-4	TGTGCCAGCAGCGGACTAGGACGGGACGAAAAACTGTTTTTT	CASSGLGRDEKLFF
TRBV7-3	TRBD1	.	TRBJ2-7	TGTGCCAGCAGCTTGGGGACAGGGGGCGTTTACGAGCAGTACTTC	CASSLGTGGVYEQYF
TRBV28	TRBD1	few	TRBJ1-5	TGTGCCAGCATCTTAGACAGGGCCCACGGTCAGCCCCAGCATTTT	CASILDRAHGQPQHF
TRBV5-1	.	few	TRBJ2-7	TGCGCCAGCAGCATCGGACAGCACGAGCAGTACTTC	CASSIGQHEQYF
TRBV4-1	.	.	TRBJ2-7	TGCGCCAGCAGCCAAGAAATTCCGATTAGAGGGCCCTACGAGCAGTACTTC	CASSQEIPIRGPYEQYF
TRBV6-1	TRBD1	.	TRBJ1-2	TGTGCCAGCAGTGAAACAGGGGATTCTAACTATGGCTACACCTTC	CASSETGDSNYGYTF
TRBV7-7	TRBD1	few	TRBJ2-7	TGTGCTAGCAGCTTCGGACAGGGGTACTCCTACGAGCAGTACTTC	CASSFGQGYSYEQYF
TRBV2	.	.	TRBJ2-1	TGTGCCAGCAGTGAAGTTCGGGATGAGCAGTTCTTC	CASSEVRDEQFF
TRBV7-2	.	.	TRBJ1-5	TGTGCCAGCAGCTTTGAGCGTTATAGCAATCAGCCCCAGCATTTT	CASSFERYSNQPQHF
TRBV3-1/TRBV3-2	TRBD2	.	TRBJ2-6	TGTGCCAGCAGCCTTACTAGCGGGAGGTCTGGGGCCAACGTCCTGACTTTC	CASSLTSGRSGANVLTF
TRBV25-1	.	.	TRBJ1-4	TGTGCCAGCAGTGAATATAGTCCTTTGGTTGATGAAAAACTGTTTTTT	CASSEYSPLVDEKLFF
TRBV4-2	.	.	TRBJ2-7	TGTGCCAGCAGCCAAGATGCGGCGGGCTCCTCCTACGAGCAGTACTTC	CASSQDAAGSSYEQYF
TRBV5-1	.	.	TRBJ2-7	TGCGCCAGCAGCTGGACAGACAGCTCCTACGAGCAGTACTTC	CASSWTDSSYEQYF
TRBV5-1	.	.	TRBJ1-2	TGCGCCCCCAGCCTAGTGACAGCCCAATATGGCTACACCTTC	CAPSLVTAQYGYTF
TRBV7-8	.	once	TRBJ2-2	TGTGCCAGCAGACCTTCCCGGTTCCCCCCGGGGGAGCTGTTTTTT	CASRPSRFPPGELFF
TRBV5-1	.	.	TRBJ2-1	TGCGCCAGCAGCTTGGCGGTAGCAGCATACAATGAGCAGTTCTTC	CASSLAVAAYNEQFF
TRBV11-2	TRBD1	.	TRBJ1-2	TGTGCCAGCAGCTTTGAGAGGACAGGGATTAACTATGGCTACACCTTC	CASSFERTGINYGYTF
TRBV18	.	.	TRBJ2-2	TGTGCCAGCTCTCCCACCACCCACCACACGAACACCGGGGAGCTGTTTTTT	CASSPTTHHTNTGELFF
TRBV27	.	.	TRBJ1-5	TGTGCCAGCAGTTTATCGGGCTTTAATCAGCCCCAGCATTTT	CASSLSGFNQPQHF
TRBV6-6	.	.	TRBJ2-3	TGTGCCAGCAGTTACTCTCTTAATACGCAGTATTTT	CASSYSLNTQYF
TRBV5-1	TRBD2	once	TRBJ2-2	TGCGCCAGCAGCCCCGAGCGGGGGGGTCCCTTCGCGAACACCGGGGAGCTGTTTTTT	CASSPERGGPFANTGELFF